This T cell receptor delta chain was profiled in a study of gamma-delta chains in newborns, infants, children. Turning to the study itself: Polyclonal expansion of innate γδ T cells after birth follows microbial exposure.

TCRdb reanalysed the reads with CATT. The data hold fewer than 15,000 delta-chain clones, with 7% to 7.5% observed a single time. Unmatched junction bases numbered 6, after V lost 3 bases and J lost 0 bases. Germline V lookup: CDR1 GEAIGNYY, CDR2 EKD. The CDR3 spans 19 residues. This clone was seen a handful of times. Other DNA sequences in this specimen translate into the identical CDR3. This rearrangement joins TRDV2 to TRDJ3, with TRDD3 matching 11 bases. The sample consisted of blood. The source of this sequence is a child who was a newborn, infant or young child, either healthy, febrile or measles-vaccinated (not recorded which). CDR3 nucleotides: TGTGCCTGTGACGGTGTACTGGGGGATAGCTCCTGGGACACCCGACAGATGTTTTTC. This encodes CACDGVLGDSSWDTRQMFF.